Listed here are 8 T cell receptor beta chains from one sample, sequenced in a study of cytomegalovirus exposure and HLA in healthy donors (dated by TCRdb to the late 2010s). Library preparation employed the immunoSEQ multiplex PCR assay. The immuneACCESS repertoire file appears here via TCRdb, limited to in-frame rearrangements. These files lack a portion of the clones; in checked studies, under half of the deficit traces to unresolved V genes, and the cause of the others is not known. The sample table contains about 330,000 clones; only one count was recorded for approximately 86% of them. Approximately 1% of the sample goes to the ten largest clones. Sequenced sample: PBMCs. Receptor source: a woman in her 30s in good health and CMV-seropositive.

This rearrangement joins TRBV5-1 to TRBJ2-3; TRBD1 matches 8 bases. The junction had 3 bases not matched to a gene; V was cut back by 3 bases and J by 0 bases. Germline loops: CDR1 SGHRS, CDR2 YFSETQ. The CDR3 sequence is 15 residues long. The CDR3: CASSWTGYSTDTQYF. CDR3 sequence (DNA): TGCGCCAGCAGCTGGACAGGGTATAGCACAGATACGCAGTATTTT.

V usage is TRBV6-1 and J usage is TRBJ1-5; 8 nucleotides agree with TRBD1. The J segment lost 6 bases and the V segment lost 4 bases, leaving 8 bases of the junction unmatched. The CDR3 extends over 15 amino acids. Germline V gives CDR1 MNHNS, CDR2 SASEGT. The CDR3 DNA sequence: TGTGCCAGCAGTGGGGGCAGGGGGCCGCGTCAGCCCCAGCATTTT. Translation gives CASSGGRGPRQPQHF.

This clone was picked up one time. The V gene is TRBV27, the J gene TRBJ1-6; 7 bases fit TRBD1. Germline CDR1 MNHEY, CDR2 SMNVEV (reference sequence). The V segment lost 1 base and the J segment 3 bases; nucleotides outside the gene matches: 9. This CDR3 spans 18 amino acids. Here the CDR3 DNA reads TGTGCCAGCAGTTTATGGGCGGCAGGGGGGAACTATAATTCACCCCTCCACTTT. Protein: CASSLWAAGGNYNSPLHF.

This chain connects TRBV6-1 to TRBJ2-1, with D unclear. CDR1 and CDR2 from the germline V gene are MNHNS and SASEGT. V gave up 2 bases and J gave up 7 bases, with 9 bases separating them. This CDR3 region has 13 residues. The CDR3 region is CASSEIEWNEQFF. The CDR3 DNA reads TGTGCCAGCAGTGAAATAGAATGGAATGAGCAGTTCTTC.

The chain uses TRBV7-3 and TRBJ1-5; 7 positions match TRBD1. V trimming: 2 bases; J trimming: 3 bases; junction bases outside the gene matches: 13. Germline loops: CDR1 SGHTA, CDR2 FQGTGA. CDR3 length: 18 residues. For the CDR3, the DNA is TGTGCCAGCAGCTTACAAGGGACAGATCTGAGGTCCAATCAGCCCCAGCATTTT. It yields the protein CASSLQGTDLRSNQPQHF.

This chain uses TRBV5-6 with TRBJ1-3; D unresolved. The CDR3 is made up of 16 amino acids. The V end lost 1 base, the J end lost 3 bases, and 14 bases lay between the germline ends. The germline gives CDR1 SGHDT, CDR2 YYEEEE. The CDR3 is CASSLIPGTHGNTIYF. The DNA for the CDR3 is TGTGCCAGCAGCTTGATCCCGGGAACGCATGGAAACACCATATATTTT.

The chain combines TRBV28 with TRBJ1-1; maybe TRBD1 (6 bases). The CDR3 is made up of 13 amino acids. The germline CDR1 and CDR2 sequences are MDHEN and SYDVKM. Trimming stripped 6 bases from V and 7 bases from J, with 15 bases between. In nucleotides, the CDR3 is TGTGCCAGCAGGCCTACAGGGTTGGGTGAAGCTTTCTTT. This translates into CASRPTGLGEAFF.

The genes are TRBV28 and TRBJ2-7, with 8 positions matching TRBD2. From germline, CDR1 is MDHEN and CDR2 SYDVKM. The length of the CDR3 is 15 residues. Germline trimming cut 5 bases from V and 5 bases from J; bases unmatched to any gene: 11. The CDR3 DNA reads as TGTGCCAGCAGTCGGAGCGGGAGTGGCGGCGACGAGCAGTACTTC. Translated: CASSRSGSGGDEQYF.